One and the same sample provided the 13 T cell receptor beta chains below, sequenced in a study of T cell changes during pregnancy in multiple sclerosis. Generated by immunoSEQ multiplex PCR, the TCRdb table keeps only in-frame clones and is missing some. Among just under 45,000 clones listed, about 96% were seen once. Here the sequenced sample was peripheral blood, taken in the second trimester of pregnancy. The receptor source for this set is a female donor with multiple sclerosis, enrolled in a pregnancy study.

The gene calls are TRBV5-4 and TRBJ1-2; D is possibly TRBD1 (6 bases). CDR1 is SGHNT and CDR2 is YYREEE in the germline V gene (reference sequence). The V gene lost 1 base and the J gene lost 8 bases, with 6 bases spanning the gap. This CDR3 is 11 amino acids long. The CDR3 coding sequence is TGTGCCAGCAGCTTGACAGGGGGCTACACCTTC. Translated, it gives CASSLTGGYTF.

This clone appeared a single time. This chain connects TRBV27 to TRBJ2-3, with D possibly matching TRBD1 (7 bases). Germline V lookup: CDR1 MNHEY, CDR2 SMNVEV (reference sequence). CDR3 length: 15 amino acids. V dropped 2 bases and J dropped 4 bases, with 13 bases sitting between them. CDR3 amino acids: CASSLRQGGPDTQYF. For the CDR3, the DNA is TGTGCCAGCAGTTTAAGACAGGGAGGTCCAGATACGCAGTATTTT.

The chain recombines TRBV14 with TRBJ1-1, with 7 positions matching TRBD1. The V segment lost 4 bases and the J segment 4 bases; nucleotides outside the gene matches: 9. The CDR3 runs 15 residues. Germline lookup yields CDR1 SGHDN and CDR2 FVKESK. In DNA, the CDR3 is TGTGCCAGCAGCCCAGAACAGGGGCGGGGCACTGAAGCTTTCTTT. This codes for CASSPEQGRGTEAFF. Variable domain in full (rest from reference TRBV14 and TRBJ1-1): EAGVTQFPSHSVIEKGQTVTLRCDPISGHDNLYWYRRVMGKEIKFLLHFVKESKQDESGMPNNRFLAERTGGTYSTLKVQPAELEDSGVYFCASSPEQGRGTEAFFGQGTRLTVV.

This rearrangement joins TRBV28 to TRBJ1-5; TRBD1 matches 9 bases. The germline gives CDR1 MDHEN, CDR2 SYDVKM. Trimming at V came to 6 bases and at J to 5 bases, leaving 8 bases not matched to a gene. The length of the CDR3 is 15 residues. The DNA for the CDR3 is TGTGCCAGCAGCCTAACAGGGGGCCGACATCAGCCCCAGCATTTT. It encodes CASSLTGGRHQPQHF. Filled out from reference TRBV28 and TRBJ1-5, the complete variable domain reads DVKVTQSSRYLVKRTGEKVFLECVQDMDHENMFWYRQDPGLGLRLIYFSYDVKMKEKGDIPEGYSVSREKKERFSLILESASTNQTSMYLCASSLTGGRHQPQHFGDGTRLSIL.

V gene TRBV7-2 combines with J gene TRBJ2-7; D is ambiguous. The CDR3 is 15 residues long. CDR1 SGHTA and CDR2 FQGNSA come from the germline V gene. Trimming removed 8 bases from V and 2 bases from J, with 19 bases in between. CDR3 bases: TGTGCCAGCTCCCTCCCCCCTGGCCAGGCCTACGAGCAGTACTTC. It yields the protein CASSLPPGQAYEQYF.

This rearrangement joins TRBV21-1 to TRBJ1-1; the tabulated D call, TRBD1, remains unverified against the DNA. TRBV21-1 is a documented pseudogene. This CDR3 is 17 amino acids long. CDR3 amino acids: CASSAQFGQGDYTEAFF. The DNA for the CDR3 is TGTGCCAGCAGCGCTCAATTCGGACAGGGGGACTACACTGAAGCTTTCTTT.

The chain recombines TRBV4-1 with TRBJ2-1; no reliable D call. CDR3 size: 14 residues. V was pared by 2 bases and J by 14 bases, with 19 bases between. Germline CDR1 is MGHRA and CDR2 is YSYEKL. DNA for the CDR3: TGCGCCAGCAGCCAACCGATACATCCTTCTCGGGAGTTCTTC. This codes for CASSQPIHPSREFF.

The chain recombines TRBV7-3 with TRBJ2-1; D is unresolved. The CDR3 is 16 amino acids. Trimming removed 2 bases at V and 5 bases at J, with 16 bases between. Germline V lookup: CDR1 SGHTA, CDR2 FQGTGA. The CDR3 reads CASSLGVPPSNNEQFF. The CDR3 nucleotides read TGTGCCAGCAGCTTAGGAGTACCCCCCTCGAACAATGAGCAGTTCTTC.

The chain recombines TRBV18 with TRBJ2-3; the D gene is possibly TRBD1 (5 bases). V was trimmed by 5 bases and J by 1 base, leaving 16 bases between them. This CDR3 contains 16 residues. Germline V CDR1 and CDR2: KGHSH, LQKENI. This CDR3 is CASSSKDTFGTDTQYF. The DNA of the CDR3 is TGTGCCAGCTCATCAAAGGACACCTTTGGCACAGATACGCAGTATTTT.

CDR3: CASSLKGATYNEQFF. The CDR3 region has the DNA TGTGCCAGCAGCTTAAAGGGGGCCACCTACAATGAGCAGTTCTTC. The chain joins TRBV11-3 to TRBJ2-1; 7 bases map to TRBD1. CDR3 length: 15 residues. With 2 bases clipped from V and 2 bases from J, the junction kept 3 bases outside the gene matches. The V gene's germline CDR1 is SGHNT and CDR2 YENEEA.

The chain carries TRBV4-3 and TRBJ1-1, with D maybe TRBD1 (5 bases). Deletions cut 4 bases from V and 1 base from J, with 13 bases between. The CDR3 covers 15 residues. The germline CDR1 and CDR2 sequences are LGHNA and YSLEER. The CDR3 sequence: CASSPVQGANTEAFF. Here the CDR3 DNA reads TGCGCCAGCAGCCCCGTCCAAGGGGCGAACACTGAAGCTTTCTTT.

The V gene is TRBV7-3, the J gene TRBJ2-7; D may be TRBD1 (6 bases). Germline loops: CDR1 SGHTA, CDR2 FQGTGA. Trimming shortened V by 3 bases and J by 5 bases, and 14 bases separated the two germline ends. The CDR3 spans 14 residues. CDR3 coding DNA: TGTGCCAGCAGCTTGCAGGGGCCGGAGGACGAGCAGTACTTC. It translates to CASSLQGPEDEQYF. Looking up the rest from reference TRBV7-3 and TRBJ2-7 gives the full variable domain: GAGVSQTPSNKVTEKGKYVELRCDPISGHTALYWYRQSLGQGPEFLIYFQGTGAADDSGLPNDRFFAVRPEGSVSTLKIQRTERGDSAVYLCASSLQGPEDEQYFGPGTRLTVT.

The rearrangement joins TRBV4-3 to TRBJ2-2; 7 bases agree with TRBD1. The germline V gene encodes CDR1 LGHNA and CDR2 YSLEER. After removal of 6 bases from V and 4 bases from J, the junction contained 5 bases not matched to a gene. CDR3 length: 14 residues. The CDR3 here is CASSPGQSTGELFF. The DNA for the CDR3 is TGCGCCAGCAGTCCGGGACAGTCCACCGGGGAGCTGTTTTTT.